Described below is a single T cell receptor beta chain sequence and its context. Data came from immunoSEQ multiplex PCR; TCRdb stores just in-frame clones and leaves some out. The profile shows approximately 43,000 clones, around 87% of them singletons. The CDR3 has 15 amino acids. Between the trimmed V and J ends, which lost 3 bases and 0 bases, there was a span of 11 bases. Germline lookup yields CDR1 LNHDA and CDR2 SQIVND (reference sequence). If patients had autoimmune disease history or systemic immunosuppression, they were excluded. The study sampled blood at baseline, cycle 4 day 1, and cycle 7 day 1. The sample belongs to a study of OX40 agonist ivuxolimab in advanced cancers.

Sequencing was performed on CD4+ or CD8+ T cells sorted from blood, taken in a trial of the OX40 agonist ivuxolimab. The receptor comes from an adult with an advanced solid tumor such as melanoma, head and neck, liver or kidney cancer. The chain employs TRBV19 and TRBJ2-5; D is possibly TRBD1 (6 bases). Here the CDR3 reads CASSILRDNQETQYF. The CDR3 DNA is TGTGCCAGTAGTATTCTTCGGGACAACCAAGAGACCCAGTACTTC.